What follows are 14 T cell receptor beta chains derived from one specimen sequenced in a study of cytomegalovirus exposure and HLA in healthy donors. PCR used 60 Vbeta primers and 13 Jbeta primers. Profiling relied on immunoSEQ multiplex PCR, and the TCRdb table lists in-frame clones only, not all of them. The sample has about 120,000 clones, around four fifths seen once. Source material: PBMCs. These receptors all come from a man aged 25 to 45 in good health and CMV-seropositive.

V is TRBV4-3 and J is TRBJ1-2, with unresolved D. The CDR3 is 16 residues long. The V gene lost 0 bases and the J gene lost 2 bases, with 13 bases spanning the gap. CDR1 LGHNA and CDR2 YSLEER come from the germline V gene. This CDR3 is CASSQELGRVNYGYTF. CDR3 DNA: TGCGCCAGCAGCCAAGAGTTGGGCAGAGTGAACTATGGCTACACCTTC.

This clone was observed a single time. The rearrangement links TRBV5-4 to TRBJ2-7, with D unclear. Germline V lookup: CDR1 SGHNT, CDR2 YYREEE (reference sequence). V lost 3 bases and J 2 bases, leaving 12 bases between the germline ends. CDR3 length: 14 amino acids. The CDR3 reads CASSSDFVPYEQYF. The CDR3 nucleotides read TGTGCCAGCAGCTCAGACTTCGTCCCCTACGAGCAGTACTTC.

V and J are TRBV6-1 and TRBJ2-1; D remains unclear. This CDR3 region has 13 residues. The ends were cut back, 3 bases at V and 6 bases at J, with 9 bases in the middle. Germline V CDR1 and CDR2: MNHNS, SASEGT. The CDR3 DNA reads TGTGCCAGCAGTGATTGGCCCCTCAATGAGCAGTTCTTC. As protein: CASSDWPLNEQFF.

The V and J genes are TRBV10-3 and TRBJ2-7, with 16 bases that match TRBD2. The CDR3 consists of 20 residues. CDR1 and CDR2 from the germline V gene are ENHRY and SYGVKD. Trimming cost V 6 bases and J 1 base; bases outside gene matches: 15. The CDR3: CAISRLGTSGRAKNSYEQYF. The CDR3 nucleotides read TGTGCCATCAGCAGGCTAGGGACTAGCGGGAGGGCTAAGAATTCCTACGAGCAGTACTTC.

V is TRBV27 and J is TRBJ2-3, with 8 nucleotides matching TRBD2. The ends lost 2 bases at V and 2 bases at J; junction bases unmatched: 9. This CDR3 has 17 residues. From germline, CDR1 is MNHEY and CDR2 SMNVEV (reference sequence). The CDR3 loop is CASSLGPLAAHTDTQYF. As DNA, the CDR3 is TGTGCCAGCAGTTTAGGTCCACTAGCGGCACACACAGATACGCAGTATTTT.

This clone occurred a few times. The chain carries TRBV7-2 and TRBJ1-5; the D is unclear. Germline CDR1 and CDR2: SGHTA and FQGNSA. This CDR3 has 15 amino acids. The V end lost 3 bases, the J end lost 0 bases, and 9 bases lay between the germline ends. The CDR3 protein is CASSLVAYSNQPQHF. The CDR3 DNA reads as TGTGCCAGCAGCTTGGTAGCGTATAGCAATCAGCCCCAGCATTTT.

This chain links TRBV6-1 with TRBJ2-7; D is ambiguous. V shed 7 bases and J shed 2 bases, with 9 bases lying between them. The CDR3 has 12 amino acids. Germline-derived CDR1 and CDR2 are MNHNS and SASEGT. DNA for the CDR3: TGTGCCAGCACCCTGAGTCCCTACGAGCAGTACTTC. Translated: CASTLSPYEQYF.

V is TRBV19 and J is TRBJ2-2; a possible D gene is TRBD1 (6 bases). CDR3 length: 15 residues. The V gene lost 5 bases and the J gene lost 4 bases, with 14 bases spanning the gap. Germline CDR1 reads LNHDA; CDR2 reads SQIVND (reference sequence). CDR3 in DNA: TGTGCCAGTAGTCCCGGGGACACTGTCACCGGGGAGCTGTTTTTT. Translation: CASSPGDTVTGELFF.

The chain couples TRBV4-1 to TRBJ2-1, with D possibly matching TRBD2 (6 bases). Trimming removed 5 bases from V and 4 bases from J, with 21 bases in between. Germline-derived CDR1 and CDR2 are MGHRA and YSYEKL. The CDR3 runs 17 residues. The CDR3 protein is CASSGRRREKGYNEQFF. CDR3 sequence (DNA): TGCGCCAGCAGCGGGCGCCGACGGGAGAAGGGGTACAATGAGCAGTTCTTC.

The V call is TRBV27, the J call TRBJ2-1; 10 bases map to TRBD1. The CDR3 spans 16 residues. CDR1 is MNHEY, CDR2 SMNVEV, per germline (reference sequence). V dropped 1 base and J dropped 3; count of bases not matched to a gene: 3. The CDR3 coding sequence is TGTGCCAGCAGTTTATGGACAGGGGGAAACTACAATGAGCAGTTCTTC. Residues: CASSLWTGGNYNEQFF.

The gene calls are TRBV18 and TRBJ1-2, with 10 bases identical to TRBD1. There are 15 residues in the CDR3. V lost 1 base and J lost 8; bases outside the gene matches: 7. Germline V gene sequence: CDR1 KGHSH, CDR2 LQKENI. In DNA form, the CDR3 reads TGTGCCAGCTCACCACAGCCGGGACAGGGGTACGGCTACACCTTC. This sequence encodes CASSPQPGQGYGYTF.

V gene TRBV19 combines with J gene TRBJ2-6, with 12 positions matching TRBD2. CDR3 length: 18 residues. CDR1 and CDR2 from the germline V gene are LNHDA and SQIVND (reference sequence). The V gene end was trimmed by 7 bases and the J gene end by 2 bases; junction bases not matched to a gene: 9. CDR3: CASIPTSGSRTGANVLTF. The DNA of the CDR3 is TGTGCCAGTATACCGACTAGCGGGAGTCGGACTGGGGCCAACGTCCTGACTTTC.

The rearrangement joins TRBV4-3 to TRBJ2-1, with D perhaps matching TRBD2 (6 bases). The CDR3 runs 16 residues. V shed 2 bases and J shed 3 bases, with 14 bases lying between them. CDR1 and CDR2 (germline): LGHNA, YSLEER. The CDR3 DNA follows: TGCGCCAGCAGCCAATATATGGGGAGGCTCTACAATGAGCAGTTCTTC. Its translation: CASSQYMGRLYNEQFF.

This sequence joins TRBV10-3 and TRBJ2-2, with 9 bases aligning to TRBD2. The CDR3 totals 15 residues. V was pared by 8 bases and J by 2 bases, with 6 bases of the junction left unmatched. In germline, CDR1 is ENHRY, CDR2 SYGVKD. The CDR3 DNA sequence: TGTGCCATCGGACCTAGCGGGACTAACACCGGGGAGCTGTTTTTT. It encodes CAIGPSGTNTGELFF.